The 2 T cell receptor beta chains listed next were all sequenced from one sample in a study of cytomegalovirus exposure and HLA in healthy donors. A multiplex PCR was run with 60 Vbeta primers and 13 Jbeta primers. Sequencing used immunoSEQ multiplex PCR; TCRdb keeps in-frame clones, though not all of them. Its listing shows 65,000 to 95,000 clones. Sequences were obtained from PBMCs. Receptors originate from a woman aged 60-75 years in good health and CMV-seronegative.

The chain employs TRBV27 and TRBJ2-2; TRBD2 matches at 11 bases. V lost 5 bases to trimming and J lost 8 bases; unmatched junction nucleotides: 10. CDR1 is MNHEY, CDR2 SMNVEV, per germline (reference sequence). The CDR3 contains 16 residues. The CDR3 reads CASSPGLAAFGGELFF. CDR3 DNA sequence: TGTGCCAGCAGTCCGGGACTAGCGGCCTTTGGAGGGGAGCTGTTTTTT.

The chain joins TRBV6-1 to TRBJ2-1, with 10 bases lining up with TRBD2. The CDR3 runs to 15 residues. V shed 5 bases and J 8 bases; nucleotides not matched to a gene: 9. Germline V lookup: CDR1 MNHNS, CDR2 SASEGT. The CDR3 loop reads CASSTRTSGGDEQFF. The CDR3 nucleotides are TGTGCCAGCAGTACCCGGACTAGCGGAGGGGATGAGCAGTTCTTC.